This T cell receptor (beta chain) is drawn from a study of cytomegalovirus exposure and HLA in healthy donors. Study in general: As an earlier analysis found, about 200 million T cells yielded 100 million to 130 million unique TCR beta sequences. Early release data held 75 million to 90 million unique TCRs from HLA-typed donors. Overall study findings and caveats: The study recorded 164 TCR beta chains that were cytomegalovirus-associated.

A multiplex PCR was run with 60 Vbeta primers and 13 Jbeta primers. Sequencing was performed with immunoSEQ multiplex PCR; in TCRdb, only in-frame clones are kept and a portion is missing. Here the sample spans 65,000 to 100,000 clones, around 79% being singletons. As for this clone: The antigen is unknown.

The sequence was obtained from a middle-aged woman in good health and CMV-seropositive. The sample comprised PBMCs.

The CDR3 DNA sequence: TGTGCCAGCAGCACGCCGGGACAGGGTCACTATAGCAATCAGCCCCAGCATTTT. It encodes CASSTPGQGHYSNQPQHF. J is TRBJ1-5 and V is TRBV21-1; TRBD1 is the table's D call, not checked against the DNA. TRBV21-1 is annotated as a pseudogene. This CDR3 spans 18 amino acids.